This TCR beta chain was found in a study of T cells in Graves' hyperthyroidism and ophthalmopathy. Points on this clonotype: The antigen is undetermined.

RNA transcripts provided the source from which TCR beta CDR3 regions were amplified. With the HTBI primer set, the TCR CDR3 went through a first round of RT-PCR. TCRdb reprocessed the multiplex PCR reads with MiXCR, giving one entry per CDR3 protein. The sample has hundreds of thousands of distinct CDR3 sequences, approximately 13% seen once. The CDR3 consists of 16 residues. J was trimmed by 0 bases and V by 1 base; bases with no gene match: 6. CDR1 and CDR2 from the germline V gene are SGHRS and YFSETQ. Broader study findings: Blood also held most thyroid clonotypes expanded beyond 0.001.

Sequencing was performed on blood. This sequence joins TRBV5-1 and TRBJ1-1, with 7 bases lining up with TRBD1. The sequence came from a woman aged 25-40 years with Graves' hyperthyroidism. The DNA for the CDR3 is TGCGCCAGCAGCTTGCTCCCGGACAGGATGAACACTGAAGCTTTCTTT. It codes for CASSLLPDRMNTEAFF.